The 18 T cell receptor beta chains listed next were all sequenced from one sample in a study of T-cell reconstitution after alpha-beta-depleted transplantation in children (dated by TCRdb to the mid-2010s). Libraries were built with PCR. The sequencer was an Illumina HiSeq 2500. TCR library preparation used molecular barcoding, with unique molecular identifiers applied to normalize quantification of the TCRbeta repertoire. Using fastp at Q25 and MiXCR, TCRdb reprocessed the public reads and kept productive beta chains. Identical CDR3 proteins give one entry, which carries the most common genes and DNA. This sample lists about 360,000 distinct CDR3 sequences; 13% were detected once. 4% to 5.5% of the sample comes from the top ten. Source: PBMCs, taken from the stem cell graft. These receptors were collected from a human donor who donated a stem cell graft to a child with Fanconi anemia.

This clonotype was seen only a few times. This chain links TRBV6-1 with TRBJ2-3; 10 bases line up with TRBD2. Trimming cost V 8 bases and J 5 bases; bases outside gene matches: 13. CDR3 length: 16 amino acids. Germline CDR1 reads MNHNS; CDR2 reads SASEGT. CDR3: CASRRLEAGGLDTQYF. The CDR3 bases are TGTGCCAGCCGACGACTGGAAGCGGGGGGGTTAGATACGCAGTATTTT.

The CDR3 DNA reads TGTGCCAGCAGCAACCTAGCGGGGGGTGTGGAGACCCAGTACTTC. Its protein product is CASSNLAGGVETQYF. The chain links TRBV7-6 to TRBJ2-5; 11 nucleotides agree with TRBD2. CDR3 size: 15 residues. V lost 5 bases to trimming and J lost 5 bases; unmatched junction nucleotides: 7. Germline-derived CDR1 and CDR2 are SGHVS and FNYEAQ.

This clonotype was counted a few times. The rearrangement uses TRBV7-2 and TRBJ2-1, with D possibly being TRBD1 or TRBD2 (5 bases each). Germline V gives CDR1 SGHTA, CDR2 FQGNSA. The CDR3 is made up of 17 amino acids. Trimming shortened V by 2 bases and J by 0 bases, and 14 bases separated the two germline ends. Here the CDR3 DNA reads TGTGCCAGCAGCTTATATGGGGGTACCGGCTCCTACAATGAGCAGTTCTTC. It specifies CASSLYGGTGSYNEQFF. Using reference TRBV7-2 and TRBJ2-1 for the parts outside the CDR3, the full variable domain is GAGVSQSPSNKVTEKGKDVELRCDPISGHTALYWYRQSLGQGLEFLIYFQGNSAPDKSGLPSDRFSAERTGGSVSTLTIQRTQQEDSAVYLCASSLYGGTGSYNEQFFGPGTRLTVL.

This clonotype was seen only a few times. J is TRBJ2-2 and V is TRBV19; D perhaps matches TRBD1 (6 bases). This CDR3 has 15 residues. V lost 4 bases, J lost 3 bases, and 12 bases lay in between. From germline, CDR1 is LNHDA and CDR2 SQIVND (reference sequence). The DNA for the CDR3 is TGTGCCAGTAGTAAGAGAAACAGGGACACCGGGGAGCTGTTTTTT. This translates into CASSKRNRDTGELFF.

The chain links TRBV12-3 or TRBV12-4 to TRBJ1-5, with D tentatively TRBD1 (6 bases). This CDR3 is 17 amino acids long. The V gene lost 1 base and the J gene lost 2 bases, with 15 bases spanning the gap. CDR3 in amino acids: CASSLVAGGAGNQPQHF. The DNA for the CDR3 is TGTGCCAGCAGTTTAGTCGCGGGGGGCGCAGGCAATCAGCCCCAGCATTTT.

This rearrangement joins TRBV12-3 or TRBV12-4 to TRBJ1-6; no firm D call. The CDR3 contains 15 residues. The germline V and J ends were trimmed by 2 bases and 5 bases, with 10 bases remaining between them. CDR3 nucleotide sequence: TGTGCCAGCAGTTTAACGGCGGACCATAATTCACCCCTCCACTTT. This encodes CASSLTADHNSPLHF.

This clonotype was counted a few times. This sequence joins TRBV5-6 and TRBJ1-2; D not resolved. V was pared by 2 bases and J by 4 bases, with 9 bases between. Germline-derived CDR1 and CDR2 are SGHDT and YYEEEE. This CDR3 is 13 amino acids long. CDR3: CASSFSRSYGYTF. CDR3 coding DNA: TGTGCCAGCAGCTTCAGCCGAAGCTATGGCTACACCTTC.

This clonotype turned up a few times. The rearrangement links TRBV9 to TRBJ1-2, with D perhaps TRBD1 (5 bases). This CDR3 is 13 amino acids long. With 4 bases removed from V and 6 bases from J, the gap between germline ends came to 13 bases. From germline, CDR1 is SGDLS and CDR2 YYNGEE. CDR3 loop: CASSSGLRDGYTF. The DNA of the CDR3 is TGTGCCAGCAGCTCGGGACTTCGCGATGGCTACACCTTC.

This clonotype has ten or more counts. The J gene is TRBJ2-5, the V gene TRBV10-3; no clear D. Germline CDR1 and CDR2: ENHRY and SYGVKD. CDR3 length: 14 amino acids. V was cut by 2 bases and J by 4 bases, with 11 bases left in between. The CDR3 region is CAISERRDRETQYF. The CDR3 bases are TGTGCCATCAGTGAGAGAAGGGATCGAGAGACCCAGTACTTC.

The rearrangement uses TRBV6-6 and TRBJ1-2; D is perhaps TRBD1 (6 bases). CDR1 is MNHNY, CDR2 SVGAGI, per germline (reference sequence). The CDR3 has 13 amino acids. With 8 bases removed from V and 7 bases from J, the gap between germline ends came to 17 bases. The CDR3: CASVNSGASGYTF. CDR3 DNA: TGTGCCAGCGTAAACTCGGGGGCGTCTGGCTACACCTTC.

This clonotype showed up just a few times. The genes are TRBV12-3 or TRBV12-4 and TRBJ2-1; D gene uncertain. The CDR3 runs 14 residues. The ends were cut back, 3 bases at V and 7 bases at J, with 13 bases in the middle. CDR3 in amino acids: CASSLSRMRNEQFF. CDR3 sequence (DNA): TGTGCCAGCAGTTTGAGCCGGATGAGGAATGAGCAGTTCTTC.

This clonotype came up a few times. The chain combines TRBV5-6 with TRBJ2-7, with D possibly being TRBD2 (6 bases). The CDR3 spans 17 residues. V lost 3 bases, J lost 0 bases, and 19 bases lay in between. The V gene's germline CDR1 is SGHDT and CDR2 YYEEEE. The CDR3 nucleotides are TGTGCCAGCAGCTCAGGCGTGTGGAGGGGAGGCTCCTACGAGCAGTACTTC. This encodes CASSSGVWRGGSYEQYF.

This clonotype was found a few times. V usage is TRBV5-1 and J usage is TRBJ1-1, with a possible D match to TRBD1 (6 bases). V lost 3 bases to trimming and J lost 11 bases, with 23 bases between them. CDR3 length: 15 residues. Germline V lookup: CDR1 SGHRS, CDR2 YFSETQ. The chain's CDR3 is CASSSQQGLVSWAFF. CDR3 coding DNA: TGCGCCAGCAGCTCACAACAGGGTCTAGTGTCCTGGGCTTTCTTT.

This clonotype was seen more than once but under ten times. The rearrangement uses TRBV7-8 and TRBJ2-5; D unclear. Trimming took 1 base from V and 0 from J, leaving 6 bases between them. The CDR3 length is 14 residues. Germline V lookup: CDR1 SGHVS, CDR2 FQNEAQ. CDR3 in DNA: TGTGCCAGCAGCTTAGTCCTGTACCAAGAGACCCAGTACTTC. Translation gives CASSLVLYQETQYF.

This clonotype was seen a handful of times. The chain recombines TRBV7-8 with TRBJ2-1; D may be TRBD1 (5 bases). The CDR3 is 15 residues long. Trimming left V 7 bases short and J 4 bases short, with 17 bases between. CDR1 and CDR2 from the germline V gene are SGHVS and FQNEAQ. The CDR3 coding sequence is TGTGCCAGCAACGCAGGGATCTCTCCTTACAATGAGCAGTTCTTC. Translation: CASNAGISPYNEQFF.

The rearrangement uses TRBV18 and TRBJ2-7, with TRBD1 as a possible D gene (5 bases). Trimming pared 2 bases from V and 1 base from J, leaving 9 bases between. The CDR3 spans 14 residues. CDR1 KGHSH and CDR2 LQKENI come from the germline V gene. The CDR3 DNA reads TGTGCCAGCTCACCAGGGGCAGGATCCTACGAGCAGTACTTC. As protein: CASSPGAGSYEQYF.

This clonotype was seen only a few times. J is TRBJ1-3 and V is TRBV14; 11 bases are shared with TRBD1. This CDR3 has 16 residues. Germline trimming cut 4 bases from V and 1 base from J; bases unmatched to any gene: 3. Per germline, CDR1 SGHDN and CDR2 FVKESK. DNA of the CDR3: TGTGCCAGCAGCCCCGGACAGGGGGCATCTGGAAACACCATATATTTT. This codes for CASSPGQGASGNTIYF.

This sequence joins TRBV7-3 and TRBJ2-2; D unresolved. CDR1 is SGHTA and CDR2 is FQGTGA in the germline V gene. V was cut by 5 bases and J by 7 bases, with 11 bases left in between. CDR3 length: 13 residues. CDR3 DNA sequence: TGTGCCAGCAGCGCCGCGTCTTTCGGGGAGCTGTTTTTT. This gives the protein CASSAASFGELFF.